This T cell receptor beta chain was sequenced during a study of shared clonotypes between healthy human individuals. Study-level results: Lower generation probabilities were found for non-shared clonotypes than for those shared by all four donors. In general, naive subsets displayed greater estimated richness than memory subsets did. Clonotype sharing among the donors was expected to vary with sequencing depth.

The repertoire was sequenced with immunoSEQ multiplex PCR; TCRdb's copy has only in-frame clones and lacks some. This sample carries 650,000 to 800,000 clones, about 91% of them seen once, and the ten largest clones take 24%. On this clone itself: Its antigen is currently unknown.

In the naive CD8 group, cells lacked CD45RO and were positively selected for CCR7, so terminally differentiated effector memory CD45RA+ cells were left out. Sequences were obtained from naive CD8+ T cells sorted from blood. This sequence was found in a man aged 25-45 years in good health.

CDR3 in amino acids: CASSLRESGQPQHF. The DNA for the CDR3 is TGTGCCAGCAGCTTGCGAGAAAGTGGTCAGCCCCAGCATTTT. The chain carries TRBV5-4 and TRBJ1-5; no clear D. The germline V and J ends were trimmed by 1 base and 6 bases, with 11 bases remaining between them. Per germline, CDR1 SGHNT and CDR2 YYREEE (reference sequence). The CDR3 contains 14 residues.